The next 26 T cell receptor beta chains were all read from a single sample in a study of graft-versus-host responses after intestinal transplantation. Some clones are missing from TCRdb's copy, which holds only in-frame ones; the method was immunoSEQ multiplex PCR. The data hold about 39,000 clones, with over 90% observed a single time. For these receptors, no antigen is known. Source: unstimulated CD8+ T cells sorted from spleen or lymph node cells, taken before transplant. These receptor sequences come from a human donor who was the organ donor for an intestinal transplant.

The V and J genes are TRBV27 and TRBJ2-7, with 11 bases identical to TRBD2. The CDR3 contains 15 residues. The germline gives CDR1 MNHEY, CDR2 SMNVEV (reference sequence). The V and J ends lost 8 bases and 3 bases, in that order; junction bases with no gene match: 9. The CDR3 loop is CASVRSLAGVYEQYF. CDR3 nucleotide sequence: TGTGCCAGCGTAAGATCACTAGCGGGAGTCTACGAGCAGTACTTC.

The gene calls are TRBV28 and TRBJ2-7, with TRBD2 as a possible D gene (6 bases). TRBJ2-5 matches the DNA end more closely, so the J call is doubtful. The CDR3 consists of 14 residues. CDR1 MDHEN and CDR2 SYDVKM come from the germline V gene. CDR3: CASSLLAGRETQYF. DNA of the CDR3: TGTGCCAGCAGTTTGTTGGCGGGGAGGGAGACCCAGTACTTC.

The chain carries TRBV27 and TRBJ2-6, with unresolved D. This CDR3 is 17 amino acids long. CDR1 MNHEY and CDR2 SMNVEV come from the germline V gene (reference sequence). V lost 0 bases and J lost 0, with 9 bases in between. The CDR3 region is CASSLSWHFSGANVLTF. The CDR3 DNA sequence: TGTGCCAGCAGTTTATCTTGGCACTTCTCTGGGGCCAACGTCCTGACTTTC. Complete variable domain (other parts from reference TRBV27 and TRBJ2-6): EAQVTQNPRYLITVTGKKLTVTCSQNMNHEYMSWYRQDPGLGLRQIYYSMNVEVTDKGDVPEGYKVSRKEKRNFPLILESPSPNQTSLYFCASSLSWHFSGANVLTFGAGSRLTVL.

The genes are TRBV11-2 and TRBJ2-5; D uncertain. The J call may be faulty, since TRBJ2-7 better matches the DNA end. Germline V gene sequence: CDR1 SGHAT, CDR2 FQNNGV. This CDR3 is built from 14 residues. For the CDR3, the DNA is TGTGCCAGCAGCTTAGTTCCGAAAACCTACGAGCAGTACTTC. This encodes CASSLVPKTYEQYF.

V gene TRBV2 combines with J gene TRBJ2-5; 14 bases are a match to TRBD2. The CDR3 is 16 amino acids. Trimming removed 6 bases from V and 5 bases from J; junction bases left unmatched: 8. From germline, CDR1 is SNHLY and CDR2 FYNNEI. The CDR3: CASRGLGLAGVETQYF. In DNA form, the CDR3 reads TGTGCCAGCAGAGGCCTGGGACTAGCGGGAGTGGAGACCCAGTACTTC.

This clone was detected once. CDR3 nucleotide sequence: TGCGCCAGCAGCTTGGACAGGGGGACTGTTGAAGCTTTCTTT. Translation: CASSLDRGTVEAFF. The chain recombines TRBV5-1 with TRBJ1-1, with TRBD1 matching 8 bases. The CDR3 is 14 amino acids. The germline V gene encodes CDR1 SGHRS and CDR2 YFSETQ. J gave up 7 bases and V 0 bases, and 5 bases lay outside the gene matches.

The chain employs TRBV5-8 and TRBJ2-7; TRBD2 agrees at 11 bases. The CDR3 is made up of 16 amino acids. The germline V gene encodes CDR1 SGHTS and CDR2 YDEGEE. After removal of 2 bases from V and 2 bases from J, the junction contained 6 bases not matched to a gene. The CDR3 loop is CASSLELAGVTYEQYF. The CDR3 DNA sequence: TGTGCCAGCAGCTTAGAACTAGCGGGAGTTACCTACGAGCAGTACTTC.

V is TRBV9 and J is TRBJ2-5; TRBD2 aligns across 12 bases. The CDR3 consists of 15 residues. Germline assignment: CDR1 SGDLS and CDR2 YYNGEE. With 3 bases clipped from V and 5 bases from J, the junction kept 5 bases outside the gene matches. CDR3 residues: CASSASGRELETQYF. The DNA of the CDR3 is TGTGCCAGCAGCGCTAGCGGGAGGGAGTTGGAGACCCAGTACTTC.

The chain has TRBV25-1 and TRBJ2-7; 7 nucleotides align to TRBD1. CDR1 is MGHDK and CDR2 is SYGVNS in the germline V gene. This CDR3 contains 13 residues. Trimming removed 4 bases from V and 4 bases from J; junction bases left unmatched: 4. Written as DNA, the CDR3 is TGTGCCAGCAGTGGCCGGGACAGTTACGAGCAGTACTTC. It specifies CASSGRDSYEQYF.

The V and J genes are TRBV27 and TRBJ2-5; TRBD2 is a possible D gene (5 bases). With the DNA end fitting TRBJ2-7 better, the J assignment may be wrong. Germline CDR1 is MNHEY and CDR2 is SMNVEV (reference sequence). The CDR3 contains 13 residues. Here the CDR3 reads CASSLRGSYEQYF. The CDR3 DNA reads TGTGCCAGCAGTCTTCGGGGTTCCTACGAGCAGTACTTC.

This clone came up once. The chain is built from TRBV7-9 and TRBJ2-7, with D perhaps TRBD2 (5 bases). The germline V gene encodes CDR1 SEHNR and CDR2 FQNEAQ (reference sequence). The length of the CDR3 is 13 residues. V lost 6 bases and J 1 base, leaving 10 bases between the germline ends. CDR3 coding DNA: TGTGCCAGCAGTCAACTAGGTTCCTACGAGCAGTACTTC. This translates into CASSQLGSYEQYF.

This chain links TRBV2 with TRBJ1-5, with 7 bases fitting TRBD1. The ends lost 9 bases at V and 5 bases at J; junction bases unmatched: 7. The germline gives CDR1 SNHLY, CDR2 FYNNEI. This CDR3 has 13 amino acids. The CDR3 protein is CASQGGSDQPQHF. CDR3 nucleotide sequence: TGTGCCAGTCAGGGGGGGAGCGATCAGCCCCAGCATTTT.

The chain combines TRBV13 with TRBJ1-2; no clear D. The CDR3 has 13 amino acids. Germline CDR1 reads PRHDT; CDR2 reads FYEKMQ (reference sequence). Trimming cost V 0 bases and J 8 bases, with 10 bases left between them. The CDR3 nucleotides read TGTGCCAGCAGCTTAGGAAGGGAAGGAGGCTACACCTTC. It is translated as CASSLGREGGYTF.

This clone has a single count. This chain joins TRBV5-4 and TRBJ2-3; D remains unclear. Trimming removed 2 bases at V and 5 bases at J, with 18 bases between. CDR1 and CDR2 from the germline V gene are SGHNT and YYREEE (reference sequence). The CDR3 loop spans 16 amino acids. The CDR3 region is CASSLWVRDFEDTQYF. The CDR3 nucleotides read TGTGCCAGCAGCTTATGGGTTAGAGACTTCGAAGATACGCAGTATTTT.

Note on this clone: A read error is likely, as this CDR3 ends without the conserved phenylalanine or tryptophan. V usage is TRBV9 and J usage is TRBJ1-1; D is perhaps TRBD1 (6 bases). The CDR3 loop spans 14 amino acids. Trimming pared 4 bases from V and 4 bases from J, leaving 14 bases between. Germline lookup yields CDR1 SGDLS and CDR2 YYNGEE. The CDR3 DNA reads TGTGCCAGCAGCCCCCGAGGGGGACTCACTGAAGCTTTCCTT. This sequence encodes CASSPRGGLTEAFL.

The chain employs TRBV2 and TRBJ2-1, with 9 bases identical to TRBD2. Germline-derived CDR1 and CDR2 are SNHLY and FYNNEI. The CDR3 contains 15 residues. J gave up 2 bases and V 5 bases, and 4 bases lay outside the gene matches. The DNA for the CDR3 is TGTGCCAGCAGTTTACTAGCGGGCACCTACAATGAGCAGTTCTTC. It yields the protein CASSLLAGTYNEQFF.

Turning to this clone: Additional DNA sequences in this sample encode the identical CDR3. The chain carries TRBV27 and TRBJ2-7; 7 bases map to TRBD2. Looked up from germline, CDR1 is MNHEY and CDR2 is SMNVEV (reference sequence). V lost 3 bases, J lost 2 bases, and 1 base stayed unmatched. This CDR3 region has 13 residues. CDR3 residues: CASSLGRAYEQYF. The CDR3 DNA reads TGTGCCAGCAGTTTGGGGAGGGCCTACGAGCAGTACTTC.

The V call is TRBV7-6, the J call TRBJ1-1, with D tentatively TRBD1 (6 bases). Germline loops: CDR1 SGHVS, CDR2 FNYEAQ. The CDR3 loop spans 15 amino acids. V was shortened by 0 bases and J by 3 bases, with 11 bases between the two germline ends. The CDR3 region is CASSLAIGGYTEAFF. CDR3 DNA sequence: TGTGCCAGCAGCTTAGCGATAGGGGGGTACACTGAAGCTTTCTTT.

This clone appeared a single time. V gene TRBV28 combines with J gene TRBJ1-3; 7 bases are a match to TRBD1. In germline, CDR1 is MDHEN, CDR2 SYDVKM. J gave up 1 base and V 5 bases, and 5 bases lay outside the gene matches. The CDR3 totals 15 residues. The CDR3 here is CASSTGQSSGNTIYF. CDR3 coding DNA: TGTGCCAGCAGTACGGGACAGTCGTCTGGAAACACCATATATTTT.

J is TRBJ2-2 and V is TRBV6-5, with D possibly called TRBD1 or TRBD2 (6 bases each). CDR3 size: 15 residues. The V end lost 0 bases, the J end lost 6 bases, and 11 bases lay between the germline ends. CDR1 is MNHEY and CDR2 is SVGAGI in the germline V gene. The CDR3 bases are TGTGCCAGCAGTTACTCACGGGGGCGCGCCGGGGAGCTGTTTTTT. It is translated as CASSYSRGRAGELFF.

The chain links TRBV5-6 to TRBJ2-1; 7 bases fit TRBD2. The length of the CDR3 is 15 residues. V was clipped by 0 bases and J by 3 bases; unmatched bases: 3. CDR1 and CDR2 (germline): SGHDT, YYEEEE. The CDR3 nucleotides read TGTGCCAGCAGCTTGGGCGAGCGGGACTACAATGAGCAGTTCTTC. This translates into CASSLGERDYNEQFF.

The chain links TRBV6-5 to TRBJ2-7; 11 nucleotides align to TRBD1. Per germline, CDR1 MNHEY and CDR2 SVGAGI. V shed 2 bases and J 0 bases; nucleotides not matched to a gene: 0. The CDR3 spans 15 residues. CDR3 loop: CASSYGTGGSYEQYF. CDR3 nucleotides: TGTGCCAGCAGTTACGGGACAGGGGGCTCCTACGAGCAGTACTTC.

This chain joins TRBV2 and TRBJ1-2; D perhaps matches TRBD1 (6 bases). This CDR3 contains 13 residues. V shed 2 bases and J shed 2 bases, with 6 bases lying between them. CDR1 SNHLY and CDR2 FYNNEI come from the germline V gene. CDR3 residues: CASSETGNYGYTF. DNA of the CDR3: TGTGCCAGCAGTGAAACAGGGAACTATGGCTACACCTTC.

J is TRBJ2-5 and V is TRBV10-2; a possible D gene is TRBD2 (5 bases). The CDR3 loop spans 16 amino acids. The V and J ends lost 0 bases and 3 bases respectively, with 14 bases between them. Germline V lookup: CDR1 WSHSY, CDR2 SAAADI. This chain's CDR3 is CASSESLAGREETQYF. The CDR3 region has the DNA TGCGCCAGCAGTGAGTCTCTAGCTGGGCGGGAAGAGACCCAGTACTTC.

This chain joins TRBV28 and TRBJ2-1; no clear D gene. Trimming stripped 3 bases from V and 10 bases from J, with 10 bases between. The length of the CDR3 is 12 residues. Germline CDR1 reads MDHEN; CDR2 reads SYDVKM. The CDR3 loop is CASSFLGLEQFF. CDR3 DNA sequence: TGTGCCAGCAGTTTTTTGGGCCTCGAGCAGTTCTTC.

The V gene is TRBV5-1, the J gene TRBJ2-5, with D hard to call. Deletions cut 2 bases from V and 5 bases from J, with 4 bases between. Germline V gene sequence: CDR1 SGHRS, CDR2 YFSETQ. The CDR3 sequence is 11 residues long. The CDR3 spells CASSLQETQYF. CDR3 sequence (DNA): TGCGCCAGCAGCTTACAGGAGACCCAGTACTTC.